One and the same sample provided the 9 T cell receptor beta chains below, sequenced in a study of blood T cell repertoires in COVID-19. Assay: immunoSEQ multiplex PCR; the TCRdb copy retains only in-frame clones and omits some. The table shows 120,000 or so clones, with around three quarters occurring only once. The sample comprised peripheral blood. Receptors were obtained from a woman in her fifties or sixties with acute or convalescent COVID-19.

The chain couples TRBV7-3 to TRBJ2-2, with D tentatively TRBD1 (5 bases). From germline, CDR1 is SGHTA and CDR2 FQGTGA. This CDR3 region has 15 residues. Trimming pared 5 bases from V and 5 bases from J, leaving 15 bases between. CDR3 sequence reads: CASSLVRKGTGELFF. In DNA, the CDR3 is TGTGCCAGCAGCCTAGTACGGAAGGGGACCGGGGAGCTGTTTTTT. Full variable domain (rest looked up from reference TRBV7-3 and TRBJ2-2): GAGVSQTPSNKVTEKGKYVELRCDPISGHTALYWYRQSLGQGPEFLIYFQGTGAADDSGLPNDRFFAVRPEGSVSTLKIQRTERGDSAVYLCASSLVRKGTGELFFGEGSRLTVL.

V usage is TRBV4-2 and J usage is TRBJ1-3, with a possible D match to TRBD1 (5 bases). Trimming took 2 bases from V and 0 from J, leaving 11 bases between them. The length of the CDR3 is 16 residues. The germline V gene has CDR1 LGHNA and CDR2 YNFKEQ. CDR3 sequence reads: CASSQIRGDSGNTIYF. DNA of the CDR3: TGTGCCAGCAGCCAAATTCGGGGGGACTCTGGAAACACCATATATTTT.

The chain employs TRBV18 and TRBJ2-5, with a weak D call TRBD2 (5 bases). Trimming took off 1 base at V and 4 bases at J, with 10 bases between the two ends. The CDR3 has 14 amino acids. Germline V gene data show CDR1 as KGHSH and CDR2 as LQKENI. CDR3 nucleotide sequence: TGTGCCAGCTCACCACGCTGGGAGCGAGAGACCCAGTACTTC. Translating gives CASSPRWERETQYF.

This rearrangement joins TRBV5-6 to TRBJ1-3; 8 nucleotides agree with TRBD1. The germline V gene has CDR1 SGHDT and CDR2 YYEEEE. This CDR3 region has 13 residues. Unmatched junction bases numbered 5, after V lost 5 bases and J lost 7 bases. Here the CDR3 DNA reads TGTGCCAGCAGTCGGACAGGGTCCAACACCATATATTTT. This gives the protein CASSRTGSNTIYF.

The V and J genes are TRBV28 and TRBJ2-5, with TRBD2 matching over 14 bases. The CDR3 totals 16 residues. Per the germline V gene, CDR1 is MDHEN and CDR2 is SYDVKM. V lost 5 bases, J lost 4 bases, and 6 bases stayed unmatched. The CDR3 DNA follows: TGTGCCAGCAGTATGACTAGCGGGGGGGCCGGAGAGACCCAGTACTTC. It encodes CASSMTSGGAGETQYF.

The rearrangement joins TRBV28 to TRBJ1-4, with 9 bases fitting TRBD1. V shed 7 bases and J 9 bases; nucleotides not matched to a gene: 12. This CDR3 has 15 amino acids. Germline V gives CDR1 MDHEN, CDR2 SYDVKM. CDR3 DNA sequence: TGTGCCAGCATCAACCCTGGGACAGGGAGTAAAAAACTGTTTTTT. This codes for CASINPGTGSKKLFF.

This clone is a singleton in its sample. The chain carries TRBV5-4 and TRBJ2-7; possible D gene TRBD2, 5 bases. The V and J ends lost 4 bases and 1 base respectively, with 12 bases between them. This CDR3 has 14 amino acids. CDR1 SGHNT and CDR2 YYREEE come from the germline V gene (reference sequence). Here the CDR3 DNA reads TGTGCCAGCAGCGTGAAGACGGGATCCTACGAGCAGTACTTC. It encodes CASSVKTGSYEQYF.

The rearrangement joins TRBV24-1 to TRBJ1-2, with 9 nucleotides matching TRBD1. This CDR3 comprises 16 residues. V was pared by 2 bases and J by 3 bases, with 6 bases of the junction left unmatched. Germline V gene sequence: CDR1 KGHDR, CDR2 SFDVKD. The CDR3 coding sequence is TGTGCCACCAGTGATTCCTGGGACAGGGAAGACTATGGCTACACCTTC. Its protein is CATSDSWDREDYGYTF.

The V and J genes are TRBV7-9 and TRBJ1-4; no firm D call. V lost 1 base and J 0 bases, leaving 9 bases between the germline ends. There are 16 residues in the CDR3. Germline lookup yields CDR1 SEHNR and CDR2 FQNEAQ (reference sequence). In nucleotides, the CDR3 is TGTGCCAGCAGCTTAGAGCAGGCCACAACTAATGAAAAACTGTTTTTT. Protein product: CASSLEQATTNEKLFF.